This paragraph reports one T cell receptor beta chain. The target of this receptor is not known. Base quality data are lacking; no much larger clone is found one base away. The sample is drawn from a study of PD-1 blockade in classical Hodgkin lymphoma (dated by TCRdb to between 2020 and 2021). Background for the entire study: Nivolumab dosing was 3 mg/kg intravenously every 2 weeks, continuing until either disease progression or unacceptable toxicity. A peripheral blood immune signature of response to PD-1 blockade in classical Hodgkin lymphoma was defined using TCR beta sequencing and CyTOF. What the study reported, not specific to this receptor: Baseline diversity similar to that of newly diagnosed patients was observed in trial patients achieving complete response, whereas significantly lower diversity was observed in partial responders and progressors. Baseline TCR diversity was reported to be lower in newly diagnosed patients than in healthy donors and to be lower still in relapsed/refractory patients. Only a single clinical trial cohort was studied, and what caused the repertoire differences, possibly disease activity or prior therapy, remained undefined. CD4+ but not CD8+ TCR diversity rose significantly by C4D1 (p=0.0027 vs p=0.16), most apparent in complete responders (p=0.02). Lower diversity was observed in patients in whom nivolumab was started less than 1 year after ASCT, and these patients were excluded from later analyses so that confounding by immune reconstitution would be avoided.

The V and J ends are trimmed by 7 bases and 4 bases, leaving 16 bases between them. Reading the germline V gene gives CDR1 SQVTM and CDR2 ANQGSEA. The cysteine opens and the phenylalanine closes a CDR3 of 13 amino acids. Only the CDR3 portion is preserved as DNA: 39 bases, with reading frame beginning at the first base. In the paper's terms, the time point label means: cycle 2 day 1 (C2D1) of nivolumab. Every trial patient had relapsed after autologous stem cell transplantation, and cohorts A, B and C differed in prior brentuximab vedotin exposure. A total of around 59 patients with relapsed/refractory classical Hodgkin lymphoma made up the trial cohort, and each patient's best overall response was complete response, partial response or progressive disease. Single-agent nivolumab was administered to trial patients in the multi-cohort phase II CheckMate 205 trial. An independent review committee assessed best overall response by applying the 2007 International Working Group response criteria. Trial PBMCs were collected just before the start of nivolumab (C1D1) and during therapy at cycle 2 day 1 and cycle 4 day 1. Peripheral blood was collected in 8 mL Vacutainer Cell Preparation Tubes, from which PBMCs were isolated by centrifugation and then cryopreserved.

Genomic DNA was extracted with the Qiagen DNeasy kit from unsorted PBMCs and from negatively selected CD4+ and CD8+ fractions. TCR beta CDR3 regions were subjected to amplification by immunoSEQ multiplex PCR with primers that anneal to V and J segments. A synthetic immune receptor repertoire was used to minimize amplification bias, and any residual bias was removed computationally once sequencing was done. In the authors' own workflow: Custom Python scripts were used to quantify repertoire diversity as the Shannon entropy index. The unsorted, CD4+ and CD8+ repertoires were each analyzed separately, with the exception of combined analyses, where CD4+ and CD8+ sequences were merged in silico. Clonal expansion was defined as at least a 2-fold frequency increase after treatment relative to C1D1, with a pseudocount of 0.5 for undetected baseline clones. Clones with 0 or 1 copy at C1D1 were defined as singleton clones, while clones with 2 or more copies were defined as non-singleton clones. By matching protein sequences in sorted samples from the same patient, clones expanded in unsorted samples were annotated as CD4+, CD8+ or unknown. Wilcoxon tests were applied to paired samples to test diversity changes from C1D1 to C4D1. Not all clones reach the TCRdb copy of this immuneACCESS table, which keeps in-frame sequences only. Checked studies attribute under half of the gap to unresolved V genes and leave the rest unexplained. The V and J calls and clone size are taken from that table; D and trimming were inferred from the DNA. The sample table records about 150,000 clones; approximately 80% of these occur just once. The ten largest make up 7.5% to 9.5% of the sample.

This material consisted of peripheral blood mononuclear cells (PBMCs), taken before the second cycle of nivolumab. This TCR derives from a human donor with classical Hodgkin lymphoma. The chain was built from TRBV29-1 and TRBJ2-5, with the D call perhaps TRBD1 or TRBD2, each one matching 6 bases. The encoded CDR3 is CSGIRGATETQYF. At the DNA level, the sequence is TGCAGCGGAATTAGGGGGGCAACAGAGACCCAGTACTTC.